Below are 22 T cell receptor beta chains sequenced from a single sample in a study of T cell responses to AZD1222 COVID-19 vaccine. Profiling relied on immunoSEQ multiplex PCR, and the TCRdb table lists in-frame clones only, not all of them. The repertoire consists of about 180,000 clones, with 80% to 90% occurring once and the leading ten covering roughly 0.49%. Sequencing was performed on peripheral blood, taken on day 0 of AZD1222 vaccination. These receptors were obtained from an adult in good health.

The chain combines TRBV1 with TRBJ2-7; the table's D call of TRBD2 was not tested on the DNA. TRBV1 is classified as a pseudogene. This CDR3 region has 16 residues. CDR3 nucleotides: TGCACCAGCAGCCAAGAGTCGTCGCGGGAGTGTTGCGAGCAGTACTTC. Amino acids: CTSSQESSRECCEQYF.

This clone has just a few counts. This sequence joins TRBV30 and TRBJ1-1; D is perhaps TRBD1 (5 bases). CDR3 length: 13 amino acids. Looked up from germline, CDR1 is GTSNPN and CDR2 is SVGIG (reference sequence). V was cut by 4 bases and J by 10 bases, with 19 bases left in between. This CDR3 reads CAWTTLGLGAAFF. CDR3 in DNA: TGTGCCTGGACCACCCTGGGGCTCGGCGCAGCTTTCTTT.

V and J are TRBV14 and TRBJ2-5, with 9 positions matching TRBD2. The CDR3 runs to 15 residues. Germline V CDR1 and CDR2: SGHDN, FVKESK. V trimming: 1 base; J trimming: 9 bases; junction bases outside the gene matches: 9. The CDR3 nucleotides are TGTGCCAGCAGCCAAGCGACTAGCGGCCTAAAGGCCCAGTACTTC. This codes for CASSQATSGLKAQYF.

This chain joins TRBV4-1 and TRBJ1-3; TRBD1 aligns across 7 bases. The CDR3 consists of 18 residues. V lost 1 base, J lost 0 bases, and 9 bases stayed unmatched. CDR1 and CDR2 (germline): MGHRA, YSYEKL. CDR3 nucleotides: TGCGCCAGCAGCCAAGGAAGGACAGGAACCTTCTCTGGAAACACCATATATTTT. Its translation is CASSQGRTGTFSGNTIYF.

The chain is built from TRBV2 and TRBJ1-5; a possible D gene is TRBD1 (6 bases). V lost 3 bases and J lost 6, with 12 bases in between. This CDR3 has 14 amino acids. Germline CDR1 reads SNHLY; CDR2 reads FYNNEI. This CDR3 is CASSEGGGGQPQHF. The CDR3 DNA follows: TGTGCCAGCAGTGAGGGGGGCGGGGGTCAGCCCCAGCATTTT.

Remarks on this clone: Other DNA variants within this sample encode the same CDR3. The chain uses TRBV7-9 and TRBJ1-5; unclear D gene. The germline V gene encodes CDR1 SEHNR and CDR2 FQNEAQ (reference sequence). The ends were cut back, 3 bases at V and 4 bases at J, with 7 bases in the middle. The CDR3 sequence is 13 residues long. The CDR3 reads CASSLDGNQPQHF. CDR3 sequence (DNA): TGTGCCAGCAGCTTGGATGGGAATCAGCCCCAGCATTTT.

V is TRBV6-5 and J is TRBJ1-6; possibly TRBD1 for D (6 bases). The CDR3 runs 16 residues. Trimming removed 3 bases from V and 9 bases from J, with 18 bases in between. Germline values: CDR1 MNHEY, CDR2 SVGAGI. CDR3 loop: CASSYGTSASGSPLHF. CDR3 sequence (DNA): TGTGCCAGCAGTTATGGGACATCAGCGTCGGGTTCACCCCTCCACTTT.

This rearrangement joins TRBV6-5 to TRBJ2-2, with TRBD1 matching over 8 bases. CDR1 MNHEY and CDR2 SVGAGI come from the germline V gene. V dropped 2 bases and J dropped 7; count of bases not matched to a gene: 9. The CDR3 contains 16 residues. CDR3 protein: CASSYQWTGNDGELFF. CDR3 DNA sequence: TGTGCCAGCAGTTACCAATGGACAGGGAACGACGGGGAGCTGTTTTTT.

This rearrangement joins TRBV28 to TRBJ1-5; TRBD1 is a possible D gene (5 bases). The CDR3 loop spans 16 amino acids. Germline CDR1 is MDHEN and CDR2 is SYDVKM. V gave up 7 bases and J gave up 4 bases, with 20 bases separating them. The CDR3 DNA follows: TGTGCCAGCACCGACTCGCAGACAGACCCTAATCAGCCCCAGCATTTT. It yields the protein CASTDSQTDPNQPQHF.

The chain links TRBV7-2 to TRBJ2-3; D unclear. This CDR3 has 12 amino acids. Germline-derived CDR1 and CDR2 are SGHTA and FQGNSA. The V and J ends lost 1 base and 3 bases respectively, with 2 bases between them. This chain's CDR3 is CASSLGTDTQYF. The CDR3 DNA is TGTGCCAGCAGCTTAGGGACAGATACGCAGTATTTT. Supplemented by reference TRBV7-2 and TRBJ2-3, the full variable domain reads GAGVSQSPSNKVTEKGKDVELRCDPISGHTALYWYRQSLGQGLEFLIYFQGNSAPDKSGLPSDRFSAERTGGSVSTLTIQRTQQEDSAVYLCASSLGTDTQYFGPGTRLTVL.

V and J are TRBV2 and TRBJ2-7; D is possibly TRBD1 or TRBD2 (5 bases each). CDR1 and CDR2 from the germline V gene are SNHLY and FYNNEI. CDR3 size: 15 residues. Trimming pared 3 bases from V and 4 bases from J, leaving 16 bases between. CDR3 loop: CASSEGDPRGYEQYF. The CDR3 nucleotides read TGTGCCAGCAGTGAGGGCGACCCGAGGGGTTACGAGCAGTACTTC.

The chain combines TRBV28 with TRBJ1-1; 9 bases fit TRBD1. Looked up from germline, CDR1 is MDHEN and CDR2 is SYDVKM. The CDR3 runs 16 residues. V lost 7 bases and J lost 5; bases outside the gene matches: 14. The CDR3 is CASTSGTGGAWTEAFF. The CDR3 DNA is TGTGCCAGCACCTCTGGTACAGGGGGCGCGTGGACTGAAGCTTTCTTT.

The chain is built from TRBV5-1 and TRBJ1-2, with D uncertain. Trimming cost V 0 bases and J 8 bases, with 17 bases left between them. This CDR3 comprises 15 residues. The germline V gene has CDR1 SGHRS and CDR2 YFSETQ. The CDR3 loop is CASSLAASGTGGYTF. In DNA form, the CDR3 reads TGCGCCAGCAGCTTGGCCGCAAGTGGTACGGGCGGCTACACCTTC.

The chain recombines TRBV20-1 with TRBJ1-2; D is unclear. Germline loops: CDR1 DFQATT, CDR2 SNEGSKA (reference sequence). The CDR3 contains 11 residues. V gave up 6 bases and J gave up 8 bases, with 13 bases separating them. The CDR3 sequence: CSAAEFGGYTF. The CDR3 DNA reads TGCAGTGCCGCGGAATTCGGGGGCTACACCTTC.

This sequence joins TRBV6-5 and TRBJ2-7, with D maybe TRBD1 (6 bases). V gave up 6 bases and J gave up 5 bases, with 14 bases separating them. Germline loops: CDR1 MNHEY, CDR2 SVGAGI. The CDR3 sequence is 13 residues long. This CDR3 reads CASSRQENHEQYF. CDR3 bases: TGTGCCAGCAGCCGACAGGAGAACCACGAGCAGTACTTC.

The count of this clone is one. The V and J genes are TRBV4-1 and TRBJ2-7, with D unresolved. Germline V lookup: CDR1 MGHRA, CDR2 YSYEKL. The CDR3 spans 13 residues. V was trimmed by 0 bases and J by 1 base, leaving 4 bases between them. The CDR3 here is CASSQDSSYEQYF. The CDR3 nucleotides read TGCGCCAGCAGCCAAGACAGTTCCTACGAGCAGTACTTC.

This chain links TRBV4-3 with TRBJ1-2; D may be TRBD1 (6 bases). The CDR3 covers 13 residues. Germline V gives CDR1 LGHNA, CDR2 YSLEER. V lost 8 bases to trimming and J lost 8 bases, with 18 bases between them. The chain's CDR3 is CASGGTPPRGYTF. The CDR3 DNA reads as TGCGCCAGCGGGGGGACACCCCCGCGGGGCTACACCTTC.

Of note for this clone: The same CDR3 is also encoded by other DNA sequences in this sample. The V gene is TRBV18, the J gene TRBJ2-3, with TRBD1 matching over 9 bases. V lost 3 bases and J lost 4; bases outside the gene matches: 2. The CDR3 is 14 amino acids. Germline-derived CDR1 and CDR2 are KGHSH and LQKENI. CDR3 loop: CASSPRQGADTQYF. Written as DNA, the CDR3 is TGTGCCAGCTCACCGAGACAGGGGGCAGATACGCAGTATTTT.

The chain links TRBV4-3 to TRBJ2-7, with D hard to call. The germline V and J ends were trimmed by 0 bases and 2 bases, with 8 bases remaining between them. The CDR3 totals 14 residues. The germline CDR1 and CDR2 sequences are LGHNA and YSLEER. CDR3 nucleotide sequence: TGCGCCAGCAGCCAAGAAACGGAGACCTACGAGCAGTACTTC. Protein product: CASSQETETYEQYF.

The CDR3: CASSPGAGNTIYF. The CDR3 DNA sequence: TGCGCCAGCAGCCCGGGTGCGGGAAACACCATATATTTT. V and J are TRBV4-1 and TRBJ1-3; D not resolved. Germline V lookup: CDR1 MGHRA, CDR2 YSYEKL. Trimming removed 4 bases at V and 4 bases at J, with 8 bases between. The CDR3 is made up of 13 amino acids.

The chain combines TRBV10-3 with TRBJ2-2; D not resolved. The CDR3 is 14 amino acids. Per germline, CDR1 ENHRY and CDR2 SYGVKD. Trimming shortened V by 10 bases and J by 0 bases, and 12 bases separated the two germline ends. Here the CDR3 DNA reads TGTGCCACGGGTCGGGTTTCGAACACCGGGGAGCTGTTTTTT. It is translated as CATGRVSNTGELFF.

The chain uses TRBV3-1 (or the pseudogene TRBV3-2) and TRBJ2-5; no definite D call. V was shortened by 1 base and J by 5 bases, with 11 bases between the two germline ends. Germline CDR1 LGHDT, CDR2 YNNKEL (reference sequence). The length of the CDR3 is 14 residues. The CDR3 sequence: CASSQGLPAETQYF. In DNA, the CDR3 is TGTGCCAGCAGCCAAGGACTGCCGGCGGAGACCCAGTACTTC.